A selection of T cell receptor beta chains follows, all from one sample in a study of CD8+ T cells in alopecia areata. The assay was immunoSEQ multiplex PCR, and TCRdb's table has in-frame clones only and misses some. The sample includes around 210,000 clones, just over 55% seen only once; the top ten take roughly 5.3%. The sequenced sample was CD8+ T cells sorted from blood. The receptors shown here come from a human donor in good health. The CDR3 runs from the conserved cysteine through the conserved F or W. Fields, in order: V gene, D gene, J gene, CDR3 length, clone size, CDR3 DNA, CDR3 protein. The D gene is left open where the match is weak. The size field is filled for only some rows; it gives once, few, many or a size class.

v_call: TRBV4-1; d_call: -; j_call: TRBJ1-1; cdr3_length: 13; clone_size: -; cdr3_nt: TGCGCCAGCAGCCACAGGGAAAACACTGAAGCTTTCTTT; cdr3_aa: CASSHRENTEAFF
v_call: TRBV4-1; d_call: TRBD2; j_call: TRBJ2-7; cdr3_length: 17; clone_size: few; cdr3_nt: TGCGCCAGCAGCCAAGATCGGGGACTAGTTCCCCCTTACGAGCAGTACTTC; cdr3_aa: CASSQDRGLVPPYEQYF
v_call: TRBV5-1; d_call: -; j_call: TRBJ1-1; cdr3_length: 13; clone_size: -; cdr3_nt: TGCGCCAGCAGCTTGAACGAGAACACTGAAGCTTTCTTT; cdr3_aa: CASSLNENTEAFF
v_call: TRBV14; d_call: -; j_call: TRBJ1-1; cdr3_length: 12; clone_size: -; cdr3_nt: TGTGCCAGCAGCCAAGACCGAGCTGAAGCTTTCTTT; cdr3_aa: CASSQDRAEAFF
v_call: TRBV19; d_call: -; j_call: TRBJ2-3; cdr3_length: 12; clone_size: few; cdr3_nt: TGTGCCAGTAGCGGAAGCACAGATACGCAGTATTTT; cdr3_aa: CASSGSTDTQYF
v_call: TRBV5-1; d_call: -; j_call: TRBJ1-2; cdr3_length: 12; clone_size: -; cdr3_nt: TGCGCCAGCAGGGGAAGTAACTATGGCTACACCTTC; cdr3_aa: CASRGSNYGYTF
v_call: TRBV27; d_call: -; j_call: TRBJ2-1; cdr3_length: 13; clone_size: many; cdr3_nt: TGTGCCAGCAGACCGGACAGCTACAATGAGCAGTTCTTC; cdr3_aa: CASRPDSYNEQFF
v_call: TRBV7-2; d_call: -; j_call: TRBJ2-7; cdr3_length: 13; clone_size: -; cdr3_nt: TGTGCCAGCAGCTTGGGCGAGGGGTACGAGCAGTACTTC; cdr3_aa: CASSLGEGYEQYF
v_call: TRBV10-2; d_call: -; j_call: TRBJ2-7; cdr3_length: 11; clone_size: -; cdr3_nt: TGCGCCAGCACTGGGGGTTACGAGCAGTACTTC; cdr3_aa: CASTGGYEQYF
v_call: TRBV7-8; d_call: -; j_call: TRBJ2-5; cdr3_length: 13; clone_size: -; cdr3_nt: TGTGCCAGCAGGCCCCTTGGGCTAGAGACCCAGTACTTC; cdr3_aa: CASRPLGLETQYF
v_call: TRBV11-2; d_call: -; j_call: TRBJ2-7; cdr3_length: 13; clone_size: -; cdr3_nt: TGTGCCAGCACGCTCAGGGAGGCCTACGAGCAGTACTTC; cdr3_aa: CASTLREAYEQYF
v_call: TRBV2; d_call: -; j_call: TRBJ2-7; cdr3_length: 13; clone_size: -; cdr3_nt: TGTGCCAGCAGTGTCCCGAGCTCCTACGAGCAGTACTTC; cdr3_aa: CASSVPSSYEQYF
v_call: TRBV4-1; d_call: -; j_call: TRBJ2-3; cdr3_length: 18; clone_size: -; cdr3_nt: TGCGCCAGCAGTTTCGGCACAGTGAAATTCTCCCAGACAGATACGCAGTATTTT; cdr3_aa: CASSFGTVKFSQTDTQYF
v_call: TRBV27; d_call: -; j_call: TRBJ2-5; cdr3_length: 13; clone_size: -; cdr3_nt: TGTGCCAGCAGTCCCCATGAGACAGGGACCCAGTACTTC; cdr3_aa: CASSPHETGTQYF
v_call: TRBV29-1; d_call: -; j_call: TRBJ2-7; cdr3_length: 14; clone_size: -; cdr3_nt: TGCAGCGTTGAAGCAGGCGGAGGCTCCTACGAGCAGTACTTC; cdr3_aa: CSVEAGGGSYEQYF
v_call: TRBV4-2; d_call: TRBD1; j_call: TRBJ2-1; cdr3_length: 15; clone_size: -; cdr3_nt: TGTGCCAGCAGGAAAACGGGACAGGCGAACAATGAGCAGTTCTTC; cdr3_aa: CASRKTGQANNEQFF
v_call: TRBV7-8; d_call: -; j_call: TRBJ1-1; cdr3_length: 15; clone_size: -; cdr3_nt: TGTGCCAGCAGCCCCCTGGCGGGCCGACGGACTGAAGCTTTCTTT; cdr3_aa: CASSPLAGRRTEAFF
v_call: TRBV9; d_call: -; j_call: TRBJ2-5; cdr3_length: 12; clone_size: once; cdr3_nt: TGTGCCAGCAGCCCCAGCGTGGAGACCCAGTACTTC; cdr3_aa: CASSPSVETQYF
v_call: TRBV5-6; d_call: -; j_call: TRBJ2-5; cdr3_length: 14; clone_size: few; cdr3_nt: TGTGCCAGCAGCTCGAATCTTTTATGGAAGACCCAGTACTTC; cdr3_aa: CASSSNLLWKTQYF
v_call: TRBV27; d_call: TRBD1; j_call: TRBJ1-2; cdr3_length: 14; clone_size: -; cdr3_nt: TGTGCCAGCAGTGACGGACAGGCGAACTATGGCTACACCTTC; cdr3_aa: CASSDGQANYGYTF
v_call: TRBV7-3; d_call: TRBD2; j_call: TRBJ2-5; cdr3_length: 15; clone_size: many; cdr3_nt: TGTGCCAGCAGCTTAGGAACTAGCGCAATGGAGACCCAGTACTTC; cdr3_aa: CASSLGTSAMETQYF
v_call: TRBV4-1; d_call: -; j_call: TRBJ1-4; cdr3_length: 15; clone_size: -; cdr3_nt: TGCGCCAGCAGCCAAGCGGCCAGGACTAATGAAAAACTGTTTTTT; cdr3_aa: CASSQAARTNEKLFF
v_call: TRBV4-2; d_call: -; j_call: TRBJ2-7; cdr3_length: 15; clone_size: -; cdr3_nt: TGTGCCAGCAGCCAAGAACGGGACCGTTCCTACGAGCAGTACTTC; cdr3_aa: CASSQERDRSYEQYF
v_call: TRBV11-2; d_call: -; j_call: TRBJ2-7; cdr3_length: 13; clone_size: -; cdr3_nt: TGTGCCAGCATGGCAGGGAATCCCTACGAGCAGTACTTC; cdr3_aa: CASMAGNPYEQYF
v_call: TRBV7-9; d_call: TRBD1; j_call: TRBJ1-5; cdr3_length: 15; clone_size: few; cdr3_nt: TGTGCCAGCAGCTCGACAGGGGATAGCAATCAGCCCCAGCATTTT; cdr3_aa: CASSSTGDSNQPQHF
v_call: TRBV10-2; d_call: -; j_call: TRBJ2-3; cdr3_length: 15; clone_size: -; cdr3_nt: TGCGCCAGCAGCCTCTTAGCCAAAGCCGCGGATACGCAGTATTTT; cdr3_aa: CASSLLAKAADTQYF
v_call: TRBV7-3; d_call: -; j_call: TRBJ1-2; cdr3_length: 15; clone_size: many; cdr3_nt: TGTGCCAGCAGCCCCATTTCGGTACAGAAGGATGGCTACACCTTC; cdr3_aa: CASSPISVQKDGYTF
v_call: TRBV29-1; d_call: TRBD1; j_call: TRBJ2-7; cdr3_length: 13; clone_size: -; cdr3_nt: TGCAGCGTCCTGACAGGGGGTACCTACGAGCAGTACTTC; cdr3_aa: CSVLTGGTYEQYF
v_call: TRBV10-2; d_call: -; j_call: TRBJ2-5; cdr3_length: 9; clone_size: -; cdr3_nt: TGCGCCAGCAGTGAGTCCCAGTACTTC; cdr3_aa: CASSESQYF
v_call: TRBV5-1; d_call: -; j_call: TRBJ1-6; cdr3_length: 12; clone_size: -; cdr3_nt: TGCGCCAGCAGCTTAGGAAATTCACCCCTCCACTTT; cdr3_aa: CASSLGNSPLHF
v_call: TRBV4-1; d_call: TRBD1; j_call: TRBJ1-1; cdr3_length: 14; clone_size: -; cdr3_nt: TGCGCCAGCGGGTCTGTGGCAGGGGGCACTGAAGCTTTCTTT; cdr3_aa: CASGSVAGGTEAFF
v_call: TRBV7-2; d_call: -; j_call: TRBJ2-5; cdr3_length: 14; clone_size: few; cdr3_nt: TGTGCCAGCAGCCATTCCCTCCGTGAGGAGACCCAGTACTTC; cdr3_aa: CASSHSLREETQYF
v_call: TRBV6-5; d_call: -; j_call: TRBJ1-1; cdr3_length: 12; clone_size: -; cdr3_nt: TGTGCCAGCTATAACAGTGACACTGAAGCTTTCTTT; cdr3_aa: CASYNSDTEAFF
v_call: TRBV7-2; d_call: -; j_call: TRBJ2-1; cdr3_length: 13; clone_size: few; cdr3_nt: TGTGCCAGCAGCAGGACGAGGAACAATGAGCAGTTCTTC; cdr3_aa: CASSRTRNNEQFF
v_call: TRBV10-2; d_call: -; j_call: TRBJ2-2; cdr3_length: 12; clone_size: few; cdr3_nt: TGCGCCAGCAGGATAGGGAGCGGGGAGCTGTTTTTT; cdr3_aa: CASRIGSGELFF
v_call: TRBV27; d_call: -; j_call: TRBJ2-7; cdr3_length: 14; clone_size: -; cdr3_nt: TGTGCCACCTCTGAGATCGGGCGCTCCTACGAGCAGTACTTC; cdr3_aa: CATSEIGRSYEQYF
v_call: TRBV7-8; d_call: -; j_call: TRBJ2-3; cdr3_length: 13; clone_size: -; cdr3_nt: TGTGCCAGCAGCTATATTCGGGGAGATACGCAGTATTTT; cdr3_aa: CASSYIRGDTQYF
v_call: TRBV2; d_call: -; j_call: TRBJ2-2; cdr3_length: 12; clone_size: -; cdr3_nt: TGTGCCAGCAGTGAATTCATCGGGGAGCTGTTTTTT; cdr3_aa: CASSEFIGELFF
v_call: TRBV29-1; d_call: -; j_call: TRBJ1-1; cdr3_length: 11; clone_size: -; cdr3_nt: TGCAGCGTTGACAGGTCCGCCGGAGCTTTCTTT; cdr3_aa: CSVDRSAGAFF
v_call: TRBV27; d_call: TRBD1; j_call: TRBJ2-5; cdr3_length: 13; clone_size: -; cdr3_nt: TGTGCCAGCAGTGAATGGACAGGGGAGACCCAGTACTTC; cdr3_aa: CASSEWTGETQYF
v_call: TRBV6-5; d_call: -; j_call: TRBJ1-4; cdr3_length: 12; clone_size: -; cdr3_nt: TGTGCCAGCAGAGGGGTTAATGAAAAACTGTTTTTT; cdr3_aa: CASRGVNEKLFF
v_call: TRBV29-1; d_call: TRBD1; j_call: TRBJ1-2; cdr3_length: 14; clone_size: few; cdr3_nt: TGCAGCGTTGAAACAGGGGGCGCAGACTATGGCTACACCTTC; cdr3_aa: CSVETGGADYGYTF
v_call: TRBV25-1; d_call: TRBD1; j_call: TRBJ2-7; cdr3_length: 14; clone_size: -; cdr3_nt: TGTGCCAGCAGTGAATTTTCCGAGGGGGCCGAGCAGTACTTC; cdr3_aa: CASSEFSEGAEQYF
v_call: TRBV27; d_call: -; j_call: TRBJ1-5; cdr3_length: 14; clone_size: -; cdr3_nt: TGTGCCAGCAGTTTTGAGGGAAGCAATCAGCCCCAGCATTTT; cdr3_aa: CASSFEGSNQPQHF
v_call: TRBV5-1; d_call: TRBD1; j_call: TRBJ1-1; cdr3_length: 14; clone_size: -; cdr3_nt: TGCGCCAGCAGCGAGGACAGGCTGAACACTGAAGCTTTCTTT; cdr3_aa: CASSEDRLNTEAFF
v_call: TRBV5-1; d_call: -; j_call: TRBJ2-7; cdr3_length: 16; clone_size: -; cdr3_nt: TGCGCCAGCAGCTTGAGACGGTTTTCAAGCTCCTACGAGCAGTACTTC; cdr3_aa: CASSLRRFSSSYEQYF
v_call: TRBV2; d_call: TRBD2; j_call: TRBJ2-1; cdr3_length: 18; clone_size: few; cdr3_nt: TGTGCCAGCAGTGTAGGCTCTAGCGGGGGCCTCCTCTACAATGAGCAGTTCTTC; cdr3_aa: CASSVGSSGGLLYNEQFF
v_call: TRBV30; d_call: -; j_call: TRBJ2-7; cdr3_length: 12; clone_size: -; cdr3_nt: TGTGCCTGGACAGGGTCGGCCTACGAGCAGTACTTC; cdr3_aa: CAWTGSAYEQYF